Shown below are 15 T cell receptor beta chains from a single sample sequenced in a study of PD-1 blockade in mismatch repair-deficient tumors. Measured with immunoSEQ multiplex PCR; TCRdb has only the in-frame clones, and not every one. The top ten clones hold approximately 6.7% of a sample with about 100,000 clones, over 65% of them seen once. The source material was peripheral blood, sampled 35 to 37 weeks after starting pembrolizumab. Every receptor here comes from an adult with mismatch repair-deficient cancer.

V gene TRBV7-9 combines with J gene TRBJ2-7, with D unclear. Germline CDR1 reads SEHNR; CDR2 reads FQNEAQ (reference sequence). Deletions cut 5 bases from V and 3 bases from J, with 14 bases between. This CDR3 has 14 residues. The CDR3 region has the DNA TGTGCCAGCAGCCCCACGTACTACAACTACGAGCAGTACTTC. Residues: CASSPTYYNYEQYF.

The V gene is TRBV27, the J gene TRBJ2-2; D call uncertain. Looked up from germline, CDR1 is MNHEY and CDR2 is SMNVEV (reference sequence). CDR3 length equals 14 residues. V was cut by 1 base and J by 1 base, with 4 bases left in between. For the CDR3, the DNA is TGTGCCAGCAGTTTATACTGGAACACCGGGGAGCTGTTTTTT. It specifies CASSLYWNTGELFF.

V gene TRBV19 combines with J gene TRBJ1-1, with 7 bases aligning to TRBD1. Germline CDR1 LNHDA, CDR2 SQIVND (reference sequence). Germline trimming cut 7 bases from V and 6 bases from J; bases unmatched to any gene: 11. CDR3 length: 14 amino acids. The CDR3 bases are TGTGCCAGTAATCTGGACAGGTCTGGCGCTGAAGCTTTCTTT. It yields the protein CASNLDRSGAEAFF.

This chain connects TRBV7-3 to TRBJ2-1, with D maybe TRBD2 (7 bases). Germline V CDR1 and CDR2: SGHTA, FQGTGA. This CDR3 region has 13 residues. Trimming took 6 bases from V and 9 from J, leaving 15 bases between them. The CDR3 here is CASRGGGQGEQFF. As DNA, the CDR3 is TGTGCCAGCAGGGGCGGGGGACAAGGTGAGCAGTTCTTC.

This clone was recorded a few times. The rearrangement uses TRBV5-1 and TRBJ2-5, with a possible D match to TRBD2 (6 bases). Per the germline V gene, CDR1 is SGHRS and CDR2 is YFSETQ. Trimming pared 0 bases from V and 1 base from J, leaving 7 bases between. CDR3 size: 14 residues. CDR3 sequence: CASSLELAQETQYF. The CDR3 bases are TGCGCCAGCAGCTTGGAACTAGCCCAAGAGACCCAGTACTTC.

This CDR3 reads CASSLEGGSGNTIYF. DNA for the CDR3: TGTGCCAGCAGCTTGGAGGGGGGATCTGGAAACACCATATATTTT. The V call is TRBV7-3, the J call TRBJ1-3; TRBD1 might be the D (6 bases). Germline V gene lookup returns CDR1 SGHTA and CDR2 FQGTGA. CDR3 size: 15 residues. V was cut by 3 bases and J by 1 base, with 10 bases left in between.

This clone showed up just a few times. This chain joins TRBV7-9 and TRBJ1-1; D ambiguous. V lost 2 bases and J 0 bases, leaving 7 bases between the germline ends. The germline V gene encodes CDR1 SEHNR and CDR2 FQNEAQ (reference sequence). There are 14 residues in the CDR3. CDR3 protein: CASSLQRMNTEAFF. CDR3 nucleotide sequence: TGTGCCAGCAGCTTACAACGCATGAACACTGAAGCTTTCTTT.

This clone was picked up one time. The chain joins TRBV27 to TRBJ2-7, with 13 bases lining up with TRBD2. CDR3 length equals 15 residues. The V and J ends lost 5 bases and 2 bases, in that order; junction bases with no gene match: 3. Germline assignment: CDR1 MNHEY and CDR2 SMNVEV (reference sequence). CDR3: CASSRTSGSAYEQYF. CDR3 in DNA: TGTGCCAGCAGTCGGACTAGCGGGAGCGCCTACGAGCAGTACTTC.

This clone was detected a few times. This chain connects TRBV10-3 to TRBJ2-7, with D perhaps given as TRBD1 or TRBD2 (5 bases each). The CDR3 is 13 residues long. The germline gives CDR1 ENHRY, CDR2 SYGVKD. V was trimmed by 6 bases and J by 3 bases, leaving 12 bases between them. The CDR3 protein is CAIRGTQLYEQYF. In DNA form, the CDR3 reads TGTGCCATCAGGGGGACCCAACTCTACGAGCAGTACTTC.

The chain couples TRBV15 to TRBJ1-5, with D maybe TRBD1 (5 bases). Trimming left V 0 bases short and J 3 bases short, with 18 bases between. Per the germline V gene, CDR1 is LNHNV and CDR2 is YYDKDF (reference sequence). This CDR3 is 18 amino acids long. CDR3 DNA: TGTGCCACCAGCAGAGATGTTGGGGCAGGTTTTGTCAATCAGCCCCAGCATTTT. It is translated as CATSRDVGAGFVNQPQHF.

CDR3 sequence reads: CASSPPGQGGPEAFF. The CDR3 DNA follows: TGTGCCAGCTCACCTCCGGGACAGGGGGGCCCTGAAGCTTTCTTT. This rearrangement joins TRBV18 to TRBJ1-1; 11 bases fit TRBD1. CDR1 is KGHSH and CDR2 is LQKENI in the germline V gene. The CDR3 spans 15 residues. Unmatched junction bases numbered 6, after V lost 3 bases and J lost 6 bases. Supplemented by reference TRBV18 and TRBJ1-1, the full variable domain reads NAGVMQNPRHLVRRRGQEARLRCSPMKGHSHVYWYRQLPEEGLKFMVYLQKENIIDESGMPKERFSAEFPKEGPSILRIQQVVRGDSAAYFCASSPPGQGGPEAFFGQGTRLTVV.

This clone is a singleton in its sample. V is TRBV7-2 and J is TRBJ1-5; 7 bases are a match to TRBD1. Germline CDR1 is SGHTA and CDR2 is FQGNSA. The length of the CDR3 is 14 residues. J was trimmed by 5 bases and V by 4 bases; bases with no gene match: 5. DNA of the CDR3: TGTGCCAGCAGCTCAAGACAGGGCGATCAGCCCCAGCATTTT. Its translation: CASSSRQGDQPQHF.

The chain recombines TRBV7-9 with TRBJ2-1, with 13 bases lining up with TRBD2. The germline CDR1 and CDR2 sequences are SEHNR and FQNEAQ (reference sequence). This CDR3 is built from 17 residues. V shed 5 bases, J shed 2 bases, and the junction held 6 bases outside the gene matches. The CDR3 protein is CASSPRLAGGPYNEQFF. CDR3 DNA sequence: TGTGCCAGCAGCCCTCGACTAGCGGGAGGCCCCTACAATGAGCAGTTCTTC.

The chain has TRBV19 and TRBJ1-2; D not resolved. Germline V lookup: CDR1 LNHDA, CDR2 SQIVND (reference sequence). CDR3 length: 15 residues. V shed 10 bases and J shed 1 base, with 19 bases lying between them. The CDR3: CATSYGQPINYGYTF. DNA for the CDR3: TGTGCCACCAGCTACGGGCAACCAATTAACTATGGCTACACCTTC.

As concerns this clone: Relative to the germline gene, one junction end is altered; a read error may explain this. V is TRBV7-7 and J is TRBJ2-5, with a weak D call TRBD2 (5 bases). The CDR3 runs 16 residues. Per the germline V gene, CDR1 is SSHAT and CDR2 is FNYEAQ (reference sequence). The CDR3 loop is CASSLAKVHEGETQYF. CDR3 sequence (DNA): TGTGCTAGCAGCTTAGCGAAAGTTCACGAAGGGGAGACCCAGTACTTC.